This T cell receptor (beta chain) came from a study of cytomegalovirus exposure and HLA in healthy donors. Study-wide points: The likely explanation for a cluster of highly shared sequence variants was sequencing artifact.

Points on this clone: The antigen is undetermined.

Per the germline V gene, CDR1 is MGHRA and CDR2 is YSYEKL. The CDR3 extends over 18 amino acids. Germline trimming cut 3 bases from V and 0 bases from J; bases unmatched to any gene: 9. PCR employed 60 Vbeta and 13 Jbeta primers. Authors' data handling: Among the unique TCR beta chains that a later analysis counted, about 84 million in all, 10 million to 14 million were shared. Clones were sequenced by immunoSEQ multiplex PCR, and TCRdb holds only the in-frame ones, with some missing. V and J calls and clone size are as listed in that table; D and trimming were resolved from the DNA. The sample records about 130,000 clones, roughly three quarters being singletons.

The sequencing sample was made of PBMCs. V gene TRBV4-1 combines with J gene TRBJ1-2, with 11 bases aligning to TRBD1. This clonotype was sampled from a man aged 35 to 55 in good health and CMV-seronegative. CDR3: CASSQVLGQGVSNYGYTF. CDR3 bases: TGCGCCAGCAGCCAGGTACTGGGACAGGGGGTTTCTAACTATGGCTACACCTTC.